The T cell receptor (beta chain) described here comes from a study of T-cell reconstitution after alpha-beta-depleted transplantation in children. Construction of the TCRbeta library involved unique molecular identifiers. TCRdb processed the PCR reads anew with MiXCR; each CDR3 protein has one entry. The sample includes about 340,000 distinct CDR3 sequences, about 14% of them seen just once. The CDR3 has 14 residues. The V gene end was trimmed by 6 bases and the J gene end by 5 bases; junction bases not matched to a gene: 9. Germline V lookup: CDR1 DFQATT, CDR2 SNEGSKA (reference sequence). In this sample, this clonotype turned up a few times.

The chain employs TRBV20-1 and TRBJ2-1; 8 bases fit TRBD2. The sequence was collected from a human donor who donated a stem cell graft to a child with Fanconi anemia. Source: PBMCs, taken from the stem cell graft. CDR3 residues: CSAERGNLNNEQFF. For the CDR3, the DNA is TGCAGTGCCGAGCGGGGGAATTTGAACAATGAGCAGTTCTTC.